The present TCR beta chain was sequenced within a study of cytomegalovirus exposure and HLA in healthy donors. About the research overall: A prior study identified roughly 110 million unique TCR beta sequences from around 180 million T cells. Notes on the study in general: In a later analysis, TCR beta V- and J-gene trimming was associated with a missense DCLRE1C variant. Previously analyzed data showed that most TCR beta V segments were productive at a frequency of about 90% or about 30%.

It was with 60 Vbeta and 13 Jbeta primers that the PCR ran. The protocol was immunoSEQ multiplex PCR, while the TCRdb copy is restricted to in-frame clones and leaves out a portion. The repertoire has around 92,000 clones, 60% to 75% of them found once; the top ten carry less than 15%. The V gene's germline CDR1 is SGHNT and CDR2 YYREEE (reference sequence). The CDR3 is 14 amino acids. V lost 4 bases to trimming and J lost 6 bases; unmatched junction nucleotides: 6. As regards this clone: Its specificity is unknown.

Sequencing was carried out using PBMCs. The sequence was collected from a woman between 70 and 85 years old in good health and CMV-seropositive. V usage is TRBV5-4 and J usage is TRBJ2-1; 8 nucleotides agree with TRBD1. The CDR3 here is CASSPRTGRNEQFF. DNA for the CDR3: TGTGCCAGCAGCCCGAGGACAGGGCGCAATGAGCAGTTCTTC.